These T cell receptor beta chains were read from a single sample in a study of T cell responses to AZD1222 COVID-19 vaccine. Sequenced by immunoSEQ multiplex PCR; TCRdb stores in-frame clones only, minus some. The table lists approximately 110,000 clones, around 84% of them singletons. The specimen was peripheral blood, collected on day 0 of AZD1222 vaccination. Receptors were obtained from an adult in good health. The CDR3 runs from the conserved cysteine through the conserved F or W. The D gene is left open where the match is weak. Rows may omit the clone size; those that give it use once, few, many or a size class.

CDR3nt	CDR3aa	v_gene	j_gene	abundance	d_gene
TGCGCCAGCAGCCCCACTCGGGGCCTAGCCTCTGGAAACACCATATATTTT	CASSPTRGLASGNTIYF	TRBV5-1	TRBJ1-3	.	.
TGTGCCAGTAGTATAGGCAGCGGCCAAGAGACCCAGTACTTC	CASSIGSGQETQYF	TRBV19	TRBJ2-5	.	.
TGTGCCAGCAGTCCGGACAGCCAACCCTACGAGCAGTACTTC	CASSPDSQPYEQYF	TRBV6-5	TRBJ2-7	.	.
TGTGCCAGCAGTTCCGGGGCAGGAGGAGTCTATGGCTACACCTTC	CASSSGAGGVYGYTF	TRBV6-2/TRBV6-3	TRBJ1-2	few	.
TGTGCCAGCAGCTTAGTAGGGATCGATGGCTACACCTTC	CASSLVGIDGYTF	TRBV7-9	TRBJ1-2	.	.
TGTGCCAGCAGTGAATCGGGAGGATCAAATAGTTATGAGCAGTTCTTC	CASSESGGSNSYEQFF	TRBV6-1	TRBJ2-1	.	TRBD2
TGTGCCAGCCAAAGACAGGGTTGGTACGAGCAGTACTTC	CASQRQGWYEQYF	TRBV11-2	TRBJ2-7	once	TRBD1
TGTGCCAGCAGCCGCCCTGGAGGGACTGAAGCTTTCTTT	CASSRPGGTEAFF	TRBV28	TRBJ1-1	.	.
TGTGCCAGCAGCTACCGGGACAAGGTACCTAACTATGGCTACACCTTC	CASSYRDKVPNYGYTF	TRBV11-2	TRBJ1-2	.	.
TGCGCCAGCAGCTCCCAGGGGGGGCAAAGCTCCTACGAGCAGTACTTC	CASSSQGGQSSYEQYF	TRBV5-1	TRBJ2-7	.	.
TGCGCCAGCAGCTTAGGACTAGCTCGGAATGAGCAGTTCTTC	CASSLGLARNEQFF	TRBV5-1	TRBJ2-1	.	TRBD2
TGTGCCAGTAGGGCCCGGGAGGGGGCACGGACAGATACGCAGTATTTT	CASRAREGARTDTQYF	TRBV19	TRBJ2-3	.	.
TGTGCCAGCAGCTTAAGAAGGGCAACTAATGAAAAACTGTTTTTT	CASSLRRATNEKLFF	TRBV11-1	TRBJ1-4	.	.
TGTGCCAGTAGTACCGCCCCACAGGGGAGTGGAAACACCATATATTTT	CASSTAPQGSGNTIYF	TRBV19	TRBJ1-3	once	TRBD1
TGTGCCAGCACCTTGACCCTGGGCAATGAGCAGTTCTTC	CASTLTLGNEQFF	TRBV12-3/TRBV12-4	TRBJ2-1	.	.
TGCGCCAGCAGCTTAGGACAGACTTATTCTGAAAAACTGTTTTTT	CASSLGQTYSEKLFF	TRBV5-1	TRBJ1-4	.	.
TGTGCCAGTAGTATTGGGCCAGCCGATTATAATGAAAAACTGTTTTTT	CASSIGPADYNEKLFF	TRBV19	TRBJ1-4	few	.
TGTGCCAGCAGGGGTGGACAGGGGGCCGGGGAGCTGTTTTTT	CASRGGQGAGELFF	TRBV27	TRBJ2-2	.	TRBD1
TGTGCCAGCAGTCCGAGGACAGGGGGCCGCATGAACACTGAAGCTTTCTTT	CASSPRTGGRMNTEAFF	TRBV27	TRBJ1-1	.	TRBD1
TGTGCCAGCAGTCCACTCGGGACAGGGGATAATTCACCCCTCCACTTT	CASSPLGTGDNSPLHF	TRBV28	TRBJ1-6	few	TRBD1
TGTGCCAGCAGCTTATCACTAGCGGGAGCGGGTAATGAGCAGTTCTTC	CASSLSLAGAGNEQFF	TRBV11-3	TRBJ2-1	.	TRBD2
TGTGCCAGCAGAGTGACCCACCTGGGGCCCCAGCATTTT	CASRVTHLGPQHF	TRBV2	TRBJ1-5	once	.
TGTGCCAGCAGCCTTAGCGGGGGGCCTTCCTACAATGAGCAGTTCTTC	CASSLSGGPSYNEQFF	TRBV5-4	TRBJ2-1	.	TRBD2
TGCAGCGTCCGGACAGGGGGAAATGAAAAACTGTTTTTT	CSVRTGGNEKLFF	TRBV29-1	TRBJ1-4	.	TRBD1
TGTGCCAGCAGCCTCTCCGGGACTAGCGGGCCTTACGAGCAGTACTTC	CASSLSGTSGPYEQYF	TRBV4-2	TRBJ2-7	.	TRBD2
TGTGCCAGCAGTTCGGGGAAGGCCTACGAGCAGTACTTC	CASSSGKAYEQYF	TRBV27	TRBJ2-7	.	.